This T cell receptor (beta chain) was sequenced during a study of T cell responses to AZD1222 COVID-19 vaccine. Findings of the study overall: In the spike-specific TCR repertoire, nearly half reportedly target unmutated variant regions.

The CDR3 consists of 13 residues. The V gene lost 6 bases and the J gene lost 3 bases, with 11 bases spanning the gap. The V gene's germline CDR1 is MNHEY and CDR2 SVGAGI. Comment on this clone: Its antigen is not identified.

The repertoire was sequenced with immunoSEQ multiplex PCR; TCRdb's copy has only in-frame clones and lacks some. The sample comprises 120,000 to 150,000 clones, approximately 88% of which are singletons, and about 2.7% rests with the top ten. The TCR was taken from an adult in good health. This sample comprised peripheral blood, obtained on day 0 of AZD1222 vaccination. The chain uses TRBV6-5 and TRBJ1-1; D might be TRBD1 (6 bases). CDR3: CASSFYRDTEAFF. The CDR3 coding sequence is TGTGCCAGCAGCTTTTACAGGGACACTGAAGCTTTCTTT.